This is a list of T cell receptor beta chains from one sample in a study of T cells in Graves' hyperthyroidism and ophthalmopathy. TCRdb re-derived calls from the multiplex PCR reads in MiXCR, one entry per CDR3 protein. The sample holds around 360,000 distinct CDR3 sequences, around 15% seen once. The sample taken for sequencing was blood. The receptor source for this set is a woman aged 55-70 years with Graves' ophthalmopathy. CDR3s include the opening cysteine and the closing phenylalanine or tryptophan. A D gene is named only where the DNA matches it firmly. Clone size is not always given. Where it is, it says once, few, many or a class for expanded clones.

j_gene | abundance | v_gene | d_gene | CDR3nt | CDR3aa
TRBJ1-1 | few | TRBV19 | - | TGTGCCAGTAGTATTCAGGGGCCTCTTGAAGCTTTCTTT | CASSIQGPLEAFF
TRBJ1-2 | few | TRBV6-6 | - | TGTGCCAGCAGTTACTCCCGCGGGGTGCGAGGCTACACCTTC | CASSYSRGVRGYTF
TRBJ2-5 | many | TRBV6-1 | TRBD1 | TGTGCCAGCAGCTGGACAGGGACGTCAGAGACCCAGTACTTC | CASSWTGTSETQYF
TRBJ2-7 | many | TRBV20-1 | TRBD2 | TGCAGTGCTAGTGGAAGTCCAGCGGGACGGACCTACGAGCAGTACTTC | CSASGSPAGRTYEQYF
TRBJ2-3 | - | TRBV6-4 | TRBD2 | TGTGCCAGCAGCCAGGAGGCTAGCGGAATACATACGCAGTATTTT | CASSQEASGIHTQYF
TRBJ2-7 | many | TRBV6-2/TRBV6-3 | - | TGTGCCAGCCGGTGGGGACGGAGCTCCTACGAGCAGTACTTC | CASRWGRSSYEQYF
TRBJ2-7 | many | TRBV28 | - | TGTGCCAGCAGTTCGCTCGGGGGAATACGCGAGCAGTACTTC | CASSSLGGIREQYF
TRBJ2-5 | many | TRBV9 | TRBD2 | TGTGCCAGCAGCGGAGGACTAGTCTGGGGAGAGACCCAGTACTTC | CASSGGLVWGETQYF
TRBJ2-3 | - | TRBV3-1 | - | TGTGCCAGCAGCCAAGTCCGCCAGGCAGATACGCAGTATTTT | CASSQVRQADTQYF
TRBJ1-1 | - | TRBV12-3/TRBV12-4 | - | TGTGCCAGCAGTTTACCACGGGAGAAAGCTTTCTTT | CASSLPREKAFF
TRBJ2-2 | - | TRBV6-1 | TRBD2 | TGTGCCAGCAGTGCGGCTAGCGGTAACACCGGGGAGCTGTTTTTT | CASSAASGNTGELFF
TRBJ2-5 | few | TRBV7-9 | TRBD2 | TGTGCCAGCAGCGACGGGAGGGCCGGAGAGACCCAGTACTTC | CASSDGRAGETQYF
TRBJ2-2 | many | TRBV11-2 | TRBD2 | TGTGCCAGCAGCTTTTCCCTAGGACTAGTGGCCGGGGAGCTGTTTTTT | CASSFSLGLVAGELFF